The next 9 T cell receptor beta chains were all read from a single sample in a study of blood T cell repertoires in COVID-19. Assay used: immunoSEQ multiplex PCR; TCRdb lists only in-frame clones, some missing. The repertoire holds about 270,000 clones, with around 90% as singletons. The sample was PBMCs or T cells enriched from blood (not recorded which). The receptors originated from a woman aged 60-75 years in a cohort exposed to, infected with or recovered from COVID-19 (not recorded which).

This chain joins TRBV7-9 and TRBJ2-5; TRBD2 matches 13 bases. The CDR3 runs 15 residues. Germline V lookup: CDR1 SEHNR, CDR2 FQNEAQ (reference sequence). V shed 6 bases and J 5 bases; nucleotides not matched to a gene: 6. The CDR3 loop reads CASSQLAGGSETQYF. In DNA form, the CDR3 reads TGTGCCAGCAGTCAACTAGCGGGAGGGTCGGAGACCCAGTACTTC. The full variable domain, in which reference TRBV7-9 and TRBJ2-5 provide the parts outside the CDR3, is DTGVSQNPRHKITKRGQNVTFRCDPISEHNRLYWYRQTLGQGPEFLTYFQNEAQLEKSRLLSDRFSAERPKGSFSTLEIQRTEQGDSAMYLCASSQLAGGSETQYFGPGTRLLVL.

This chain links TRBV9 with TRBJ2-7; 9 nucleotides align to TRBD1. Germline assignment: CDR1 SGDLS and CDR2 YYNGEE. The CDR3 is 14 amino acids. V gave up 3 bases and J gave up 4 bases; unmatched junction bases: 5. For the CDR3, the DNA is TGTGCCAGCAGCGCCCCGGGACAGGGTTACGAGCAGTACTTC. The encoded protein is CASSAPGQGYEQYF.

The chain couples TRBV11-2 to TRBJ2-1; 14 nucleotides line up with TRBD2. The germline V gene has CDR1 SGHAT and CDR2 FQNNGV. This CDR3 region has 17 residues. Trimming took 5 bases from V and 10 from J; bases not matched to a gene: 13. The CDR3: CASSLSRFGTSGSEQFF. In nucleotides, the CDR3 is TGTGCCAGCAGCCTAAGCAGGTTCGGGACTAGCGGGAGCGAGCAGTTCTTC.

As concerns this clone: One end of the junction fails to match germline, which may point to a read error. This CDR3 is CSASKSPQFFF. The CDR3 DNA follows: TGCAGTGCTAGCAAGAGTCCCCAATTCTTCTTC. The chain carries TRBV20-1 and TRBJ1-2; no clear D gene. Germline V gene sequence: CDR1 DFQATT, CDR2 SNEGSKA (reference sequence). CDR3 length equals 11 residues.

V usage is TRBV29-1 and J usage is TRBJ2-7, with TRBD1 as a possible D gene (6 bases). Germline lookup yields CDR1 SQVTM and CDR2 ANQGSEA. The CDR3 covers 13 residues. The V and J ends lost 4 bases and 1 base respectively, with 11 bases between them. CDR3 sequence: CSVGGQMSYEQYF. The CDR3 coding sequence is TGCAGCGTTGGGGGACAAATGTCCTACGAGCAGTACTTC.

This chain uses TRBV30 with TRBJ2-3; 7 nucleotides align to TRBD1. Germline CDR1 is GTSNPN and CDR2 is SVGIG (reference sequence). The junction had 10 bases not matched to a gene; V was cut back by 5 bases and J by 5 bases. The CDR3 loop spans 14 amino acids. The CDR3 loop reads CAWSLAGGLDTQYF. As DNA, the CDR3 is TGTGCCTGGTCGTTGGCAGGGGGTTTAGATACGCAGTATTTT.

This clone was seen at least ten times. The chain couples TRBV4-1 to TRBJ1-3; D remains ambiguous. V was shortened by 1 base and J by 0 bases, with 13 bases between the two germline ends. This CDR3 spans 17 amino acids. The germline gives CDR1 MGHRA, CDR2 YSYEKL. DNA for the CDR3: TGCGCCAGCAGCCAAGTTGTACTACGGGACTCTGGAAACACCATATATTTT. Protein product: CASSQVVLRDSGNTIYF.

V gene TRBV6-5 combines with J gene TRBJ2-2; 9 positions match TRBD1. The ends lost 8 bases at V and 7 bases at J; junction bases unmatched: 5. The CDR3 totals 13 residues. Germline values: CDR1 MNHEY, CDR2 SVGAGI. CDR3 region: CASDRDRVGELFF. The CDR3, as DNA: TGTGCCAGCGACAGGGACAGGGTCGGGGAGCTGTTTTTT.

The chain links TRBV7-2 to TRBJ1-1, with TRBD1 matching over 9 bases. V lost 4 bases and J lost 6; bases outside the gene matches: 3. This CDR3 contains 13 residues. Germline CDR1 and CDR2: SGHTA and FQGNSA. The CDR3 DNA follows: TGTGCCAGCAGCTCAAGGACAGGGGCTGAAGCTTTCTTT. It encodes CASSSRTGAEAFF.